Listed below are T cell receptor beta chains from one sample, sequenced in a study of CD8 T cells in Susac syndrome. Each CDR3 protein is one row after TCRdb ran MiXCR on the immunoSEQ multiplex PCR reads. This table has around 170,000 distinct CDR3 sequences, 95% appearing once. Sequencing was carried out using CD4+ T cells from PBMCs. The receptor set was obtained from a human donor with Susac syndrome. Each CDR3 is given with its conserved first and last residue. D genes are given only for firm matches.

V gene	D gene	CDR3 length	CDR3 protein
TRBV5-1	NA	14	CASSLDPNNSPLHF
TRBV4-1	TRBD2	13	CASSQGLAGVRFF
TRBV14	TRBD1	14	CASSRETGYTEAFF
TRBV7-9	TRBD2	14	CASRRTSGYNEQFF
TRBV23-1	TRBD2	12	CAWDYAPYEQYF
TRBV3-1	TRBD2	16	CASSQDSLAVNNEQFF
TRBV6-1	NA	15	CASSGLGRAKNIQYF
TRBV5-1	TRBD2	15	CASSPRTSISGELFF
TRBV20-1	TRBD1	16	CSARDLDRGLWYEQFF
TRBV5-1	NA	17	CASSRGAGGSGANVLTF
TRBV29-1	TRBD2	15	CSVEGGGGSYNEQFF
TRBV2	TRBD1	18	CASSEAPRTGTNTGELFF
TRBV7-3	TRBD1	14	CASSLTGGADGYTF
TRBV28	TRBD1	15	CASSVTGGSYNEQFF
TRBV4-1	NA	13	CASSPQVWQPQHF
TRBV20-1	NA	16	CSAPNRAGMRGTEAFF
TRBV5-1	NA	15	CASSLSGSGNTEAFF
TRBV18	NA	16	CASSPTLTGSGTEAFF
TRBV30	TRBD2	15	CAWTRTSVNTDTQYF
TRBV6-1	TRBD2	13	CASSEAGGDEQYF
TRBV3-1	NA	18	CASSQGRWASPNTGELFF
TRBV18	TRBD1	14	CASSPARTGTEAFF
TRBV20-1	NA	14	CSARDRVWNTEAFF
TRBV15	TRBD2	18	CATSRGGGTGRHTDTQYF
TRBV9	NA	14	CASSVSGYDQPQHF
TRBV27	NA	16	CASSLSVGGPSDTQYF